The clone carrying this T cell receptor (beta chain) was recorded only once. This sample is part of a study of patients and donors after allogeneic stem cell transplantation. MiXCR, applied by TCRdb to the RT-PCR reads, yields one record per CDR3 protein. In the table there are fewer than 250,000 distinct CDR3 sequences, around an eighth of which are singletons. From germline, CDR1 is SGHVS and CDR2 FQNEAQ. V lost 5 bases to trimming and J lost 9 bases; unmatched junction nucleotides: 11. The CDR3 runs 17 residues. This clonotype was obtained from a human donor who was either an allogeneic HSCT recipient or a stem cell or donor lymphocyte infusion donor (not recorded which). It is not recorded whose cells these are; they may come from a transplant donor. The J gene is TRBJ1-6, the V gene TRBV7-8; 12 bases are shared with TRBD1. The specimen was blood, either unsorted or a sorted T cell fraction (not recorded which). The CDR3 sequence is CASSPGQGASLGSPLHF. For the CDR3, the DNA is TGTGCCAGCAGCCCGGGACAGGGGGCTTCTTTAGGTTCACCCCTCCACTTT.